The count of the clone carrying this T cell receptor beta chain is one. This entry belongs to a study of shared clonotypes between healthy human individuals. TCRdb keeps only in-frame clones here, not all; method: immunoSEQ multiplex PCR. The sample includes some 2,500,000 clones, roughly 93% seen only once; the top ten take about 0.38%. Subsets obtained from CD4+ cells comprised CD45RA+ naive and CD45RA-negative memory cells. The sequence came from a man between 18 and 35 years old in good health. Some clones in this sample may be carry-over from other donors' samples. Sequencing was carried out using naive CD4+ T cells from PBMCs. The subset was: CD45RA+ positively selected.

DNA of the CDR3: TGTGCCAGCAGCTTAGAAGTTGCACGGCCTAACTATGGCTACACCTTC. Translating gives CASSLEVARPNYGYTF. This chain uses TRBV7-8 with TRBJ1-2, with unresolved D. Trimming stripped 1 base from V and 0 bases from J, with 12 bases between. The CDR3 contains 16 residues. Germline V gives CDR1 SGHVS, CDR2 FQNEAQ. Full variable domain (outside the CDR3, taken from reference TRBV7-8 and TRBJ1-2): GAGVSQSPRYKVAKRGQDVALRCDPISGHVSLFWYQQALGQGPEFLTYFQNEAQLDKSGLPSDRFFAERPEGSVSTLKIQRTQQEDSAVYLCASSLEVARPNYGYTFGSGTRLTVV.